This TCR beta chain is from a study of blood T cells in healthy people across ages. Each donor's blood draw was approximately 10 milliliters of peripheral blood. This clonotype was seen repeatedly, ten times or more. Its cognate antigen is unknown. Study outcomes and limitations: Reliance upon unsorted PBMCs precluded definitive naive versus antigen-experienced comparison.

Through a sample-barcoded 5' primer and a J-beta primer mix, a second PCR was run for about 6 to 12 cycles. Researchers report that a template-switch adaptor with 12 random nucleotides tagged each cDNA molecule. TCRdb passed the 5' RACE reads through MiXCR, listing each CDR3 protein once. Found here are hundreds of thousands of distinct CDR3 sequences, around 31% of them singletons; the top ten hold roughly 14%. The sequence was obtained from a woman older than 75 in good health. Sequencing was carried out using blood.

In nucleotides, the CDR3 is TGTGCCAGCAGTGTAGATCAGGGGGCTTTGGACATTCAGTACTTC. Protein product: CASSVDQGALDIQYF. The chain carries TRBV6-1 and TRBJ2-4; 8 nucleotides line up with TRBD1. Germline-derived CDR1 and CDR2 are MNHNS and SASEGT. The CDR3 consists of 15 residues. The junction had 10 bases not matched to a gene; V was cut back by 4 bases and J by 8 bases.